These 25 T cell receptor beta chains originate from one sample sequenced in a study of shared T cell receptors in the human thymus. Data came from immunoSEQ multiplex PCR; TCRdb stores just in-frame clones and leaves some out. Of hundreds of thousands of clones listed, approximately 78% were seen once; the top ten hold more than 0.01%. The same sample was also studied in work on human thymus T cells.

Sequencing used thymocytes. All receptors come from a boy in the first two years of life with a congenital heart defect.

In its sample, this clone was seen once. The chain joins TRBV7-2 to TRBJ2-7; tentatively, D is TRBD1 (6 bases). Deletions cut 3 bases from V and 3 bases from J, with 12 bases between. The CDR3 loop spans 14 amino acids. CDR1 SGHTA and CDR2 FQGNSA come from the germline V gene. DNA of the CDR3: TGTGCCAGCAGCTTGCCCCGGGACATCTACGAGCAGTACTTC. It yields the protein CASSLPRDIYEQYF.

The J gene is TRBJ2-7, the V gene TRBV10-1, with D maybe TRBD1 (6 bases). The CDR3 totals 15 residues. CDR1 is WNHNN, CDR2 SYGVQD, per germline (reference sequence). V shed 0 bases and J shed 3 bases, with 12 bases lying between them. This CDR3 reads CASSESSEGDYEQYF. The CDR3 DNA is TGCGCCAGCAGTGAGTCGAGTGAGGGGGACTACGAGCAGTACTTC.

This sequence joins TRBV4-3 and TRBJ2-7; 10 bases match TRBD2. Germline values: CDR1 LGHNA, CDR2 YSLEER. This CDR3 comprises 16 residues. The V and J ends lost 4 bases and 4 bases, in that order; junction bases with no gene match: 10. The CDR3, as DNA: TGCGCCAGCAGCCCCCGCCAGCGGGAGGGCCAGTACGAGCAGTACTTC. It encodes CASSPRQREGQYEQYF.

The chain couples TRBV14 to TRBJ2-7; 10 bases agree with TRBD1. Trimming removed 3 bases from V and 4 bases from J; junction bases left unmatched: 15. CDR3 length equals 18 residues. Germline assignment: CDR1 SGHDN and CDR2 FVKESK. CDR3 residues: CASSQTKTPGQGVYEQYF. The CDR3 nucleotides are TGTGCCAGCAGCCAGACAAAGACCCCCGGACAGGGGGTATACGAGCAGTACTTC.

Only one count was recorded for this clone. The chain couples TRBV5-5 to TRBJ2-2; TRBD2 aligns across 7 bases. With V trimmed by 1 base and J by 4 bases, 7 bases remained unmatched. This CDR3 region has 16 residues. Germline assignment: CDR1 SGHKS and CDR2 YYEKEE (reference sequence). The CDR3 spells CASSLRSGRITGELFF. The DNA of the CDR3 is TGTGCCAGCAGCTTGCGTAGCGGGCGTATCACCGGGGAGCTGTTTTTT.

The chain joins TRBV4-1 to TRBJ2-5; 9 positions agree with TRBD2. This CDR3 comprises 17 residues. The V gene end was trimmed by 6 bases and the J gene end by 5 bases; junction bases not matched to a gene: 16. Germline assignment: CDR1 MGHRA and CDR2 YSYEKL. The CDR3 here is CASSMAVSREGQETQYF. The CDR3 nucleotides are TGCGCCAGCAGTATGGCCGTTTCGCGGGAGGGCCAGGAGACCCAGTACTTC.

CDR3 in DNA: TGTGCCAGCAGTTTATATTCCCGGGACAGGGGGGCCGGGGTGCAGTACTTC. This sequence encodes CASSLYSRDRGAGVQYF. The chain joins TRBV28 to TRBJ2-7; 11 positions agree with TRBD1. The V gene end was trimmed by 1 base and the J gene end by 9 bases; junction bases not matched to a gene: 14. From germline, CDR1 is MDHEN and CDR2 SYDVKM. The CDR3 is 17 amino acids.

The table lists this clone with a count of one. The V gene is TRBV5-1, the J gene TRBJ2-5; 8 bases match TRBD2. V was clipped by 0 bases and J by 3 bases; unmatched bases: 1. Germline CDR1 and CDR2: SGHRS and YFSETQ. This CDR3 spans 14 amino acids. The CDR3 sequence is CASSLGGRKETQYF. The CDR3 bases are TGCGCCAGCAGCTTGGGCGGGAGGAAAGAGACCCAGTACTTC.

The V and J genes are TRBV7-2 and TRBJ1-2; D gene unclear. CDR1 and CDR2 from the germline V gene are SGHTA and FQGNSA. The CDR3 covers 14 residues. V was pared by 3 bases and J by 3 bases, with 11 bases between. CDR3 nucleotides: TGTGCCAGCAGCTTGAGCGGCTTGGACTATGGCTACACCTTC. This sequence encodes CASSLSGLDYGYTF.

This rearrangement joins TRBV4-1 to TRBJ1-5, with TRBD1 as a possible D gene (6 bases). The CDR3 has 17 amino acids. CDR1 and CDR2 from the germline V gene are MGHRA and YSYEKL. Trimming stripped 3 bases from V and 3 bases from J, with 18 bases between. CDR3 DNA sequence: TGCGCCAGCAGCCAGTTAACAGGGCCGGCCTACAATCAGCCCCAGCATTTT. Protein product: CASSQLTGPAYNQPQHF.

The chain carries TRBV5-8 and TRBJ1-5; no clear D gene. Germline V gives CDR1 SGHTS, CDR2 YDEGEE. Between the trimmed V and J ends, which lost 4 bases and 3 bases, there was a span of 14 bases. This CDR3 has 15 residues. In nucleotides, the CDR3 is TGTGCCAGCAGCACCCATGGCAGGCCCAATCAGCCCCAGCATTTT. Protein: CASSTHGRPNQPQHF.

The chain links TRBV5-4 to TRBJ2-3; TRBD2 matches 8 bases. The germline CDR1 and CDR2 sequences are SGHNT and YYREEE (reference sequence). CDR3 length: 14 residues. The V and J ends lost 2 bases and 6 bases, in that order; junction bases with no gene match: 5. CDR3 loop: CASSFKREKDTQYF. The CDR3 DNA sequence: TGTGCCAGCAGCTTCAAGCGGGAGAAGGATACGCAGTATTTT.

The chain has TRBV5-6 and TRBJ2-4, with 8 bases lining up with TRBD2. CDR3 length equals 16 residues. Germline CDR1 SGHDT, CDR2 YYEEEE. After removal of 4 bases from V and 6 bases from J, the junction contained 12 bases not matched to a gene. Here the CDR3 reads CASSAKTGGPLNIQYF. As DNA, the CDR3 is TGTGCCAGCAGCGCGAAAACGGGAGGGCCGTTAAACATTCAGTACTTC.

A remark on this clone: An end of the junction does not agree with germline; a read error may underlie this. The V call is TRBV7-7, the J call TRBJ2-3, with TRBD2 matching over 13 bases. Germline V gene data show CDR1 as SSHAT and CDR2 as FNYEAQ (reference sequence). The CDR3 consists of 17 residues. This CDR3 reads CASSSELAGGPTDTQYF. DNA of the CDR3: TGTGCTAGCAGCTCTGAACTAGCGGGAGGGCCCACAGATACGCAGTATTTT.

This chain joins TRBV28 and TRBJ1-1; D remains unclear. V was pared by 5 bases and J by 3 bases, with 13 bases between. The CDR3 runs 14 residues. In germline, CDR1 is MDHEN, CDR2 SYDVKM. The CDR3 sequence is CASSPGRADTEAFF. The CDR3 bases are TGTGCCAGCAGTCCTGGGCGGGCGGACACTGAAGCTTTCTTT.

This clone was observed a handful of times. The CDR3 DNA follows: TGCGCCAGCAGCCGCCCGGACTATGGCTACACCTTC. This translates into CASSRPDYGYTF. This chain connects TRBV4-1 to TRBJ1-2, with D hard to call. The germline gives CDR1 MGHRA, CDR2 YSYEKL. V lost 4 bases and J 3 bases, leaving 6 bases between the germline ends. This CDR3 has 12 amino acids.

This clone appeared a single time. This rearrangement joins TRBV15 to TRBJ2-7; TRBD1 might be the D (5 bases). Trimming shortened V by 3 bases and J by 0 bases, and 18 bases separated the two germline ends. Germline-derived CDR1 and CDR2 are LNHNV and YYDKDF (reference sequence). The CDR3 contains 17 residues. In DNA, the CDR3 is TGTGCCACCAGCAGTGTCACTGGGGCCTTCACCTCCTACGAGCAGTACTTC. Encoded protein: CATSSVTGAFTSYEQYF.

V is TRBV7-2 and J is TRBJ2-2; D perhaps matches TRBD1 (5 bases). CDR1 is SGHTA, CDR2 FQGNSA, per germline. The V gene lost 0 bases and the J gene lost 0 bases, with 14 bases spanning the gap. This CDR3 is 18 amino acids long. The CDR3 loop reads CASSLAPDSTANTGELFF. The CDR3 nucleotides read TGTGCCAGCAGCTTAGCCCCCGACAGTACCGCGAACACCGGGGAGCTGTTTTTT. Based on the CDR3 plus reference TRBV7-2 and TRBJ2-2, the full variable domain is GAGVSQSPSNKVTEKGKDVELRCDPISGHTALYWYRQSLGQGLEFLIYFQGNSAPDKSGLPSDRFSAERTGGSVSTLTIQRTQQEDSAVYLCASSLAPDSTANTGELFFGEGSRLTVL.

This chain uses TRBV6-1 with TRBJ2-7, with a possible D match to TRBD2 (6 bases). CDR1 MNHNS and CDR2 SASEGT come from the germline V gene. This CDR3 is 15 amino acids long. With 3 bases removed from V and 6 bases from J, the gap between germline ends came to 18 bases. The CDR3 is CASSDRRGTPGEQYF. CDR3 DNA sequence: TGTGCCAGCAGTGACAGGAGAGGGACTCCGGGCGAGCAGTACTTC.

The rearrangement joins TRBV6-6 to TRBJ2-7; the D gene is possibly TRBD1 (6 bases). Trimming pared 7 bases from V and 0 bases from J, leaving 16 bases between. There are 15 residues in the CDR3. Germline CDR1 MNHNY, CDR2 SVGAGI (reference sequence). Here the CDR3 DNA reads TGTGCCAGCACCGCAACAGGGACGAGCTCCTACGAGCAGTACTTC. Translated: CASTATGTSSYEQYF.

The chain is built from TRBV13 and TRBJ1-2; 7 positions agree with TRBD1. The CDR3 sequence is 14 residues long. Trimming at V came to 5 bases and at J to 1 base, leaving 4 bases not matched to a gene. Germline CDR1 reads PRHDT; CDR2 reads FYEKMQ (reference sequence). CDR3: CASSAGTDNYGYTF. CDR3 nucleotide sequence: TGTGCCAGCAGCGCAGGGACAGATAACTATGGCTACACCTTC.

DNA for the CDR3: TGCGCCAGCAGCCAAGAAGGCGGGGGCCTCACAGATACGCAGTATTTT. This sequence encodes CASSQEGGGLTDTQYF. V gene TRBV4-3 combines with J gene TRBJ2-3, with D perhaps TRBD2 (7 bases). Germline V gene lookup returns CDR1 LGHNA and CDR2 YSLEER. The length of the CDR3 is 16 residues. V lost 0 bases to trimming and J lost 2 bases, with 12 bases between them.

This clone was detected once. This rearrangement joins TRBV14 to TRBJ1-1, with D hard to call. This CDR3 has 15 residues. Trimming shortened V by 3 bases and J by 4 bases, and 15 bases separated the two germline ends. The V gene's germline CDR1 is SGHDN and CDR2 FVKESK. The CDR3 spells CASSHPLPGGTEAFF. CDR3 bases: TGTGCCAGCAGCCACCCCCTGCCGGGAGGCACTGAAGCTTTCTTT. The full variable domain, rest sourced from reference TRBV14 and TRBJ1-1, is EAGVTQFPSHSVIEKGQTVTLRCDPISGHDNLYWYRRVMGKEIKFLLHFVKESKQDESGMPNNRFLAERTGGTYSTLKVQPAELEDSGVYFCASSHPLPGGTEAFFGQGTRLTVV.

The chain recombines TRBV4-2 with TRBJ2-2; 8 bases align to TRBD2. The CDR3 sequence is 22 residues long. Germline CDR1 reads LGHNA; CDR2 reads YNFKEQ. The V gene end was trimmed by 0 bases and the J gene end by 5 bases; junction bases not matched to a gene: 23. CDR3 region: CASSQESGGVAGQGKRTGELFF. The CDR3 DNA sequence: TGTGCCAGCAGCCAAGAATCCGGTGGTGTAGCGGGGCAAGGAAAGCGGACCGGGGAGCTGTTTTTT.

The chain links TRBV7-9 to TRBJ2-7, with 8 bases lining up with TRBD1. Germline lookup yields CDR1 SEHNR and CDR2 FQNEAQ (reference sequence). Trimming cost V 8 bases and J 2 bases; bases outside gene matches: 11. The CDR3 has 15 amino acids. The CDR3 DNA is TGTGCCAGCGACTTGGGGATGACAGGGGCCTACGAGCAGTACTTC. Amino acid sequence: CASDLGMTGAYEQYF.